This TCR beta chain was sequenced in a study of cytomegalovirus exposure and HLA in healthy donors (dated by TCRdb to between 2016 and 2019). Background for the entire study: In an earlier analysis of under 750 of the donors, about 270 Gb of sequence data and 100 million or so unique TCR beta sequences from roughly 200 million T cells were reported. An early release that covered several hundred HLA-typed donors contained approximately 300 gigabases of sequencing data and 75 million to 100 million unique TCR sequences. The genetic ancestry cluster associated with self-reported Caucasian donors included about 81% of the roughly 380 genotyped donors. The study was designed to test whether signatures of past pathogen exposure could be identified by cataloging public T cell receptors. The T cell repertoires of 550 to 850 subjects were profiled by immunosequencing and related to cytomegalovirus serostatus. Besides the first cohort of 666 subjects, a separate validation cohort made up of over 95 different subjects was used. The study combined high-throughput TCR immunosequencing, statistical association of individual TCRs with disease status, and machine learning to predict cytomegalovirus infection status. A later analysis re-analyzed previously published TCR beta repertoires from 650 to 800 donors and added high-resolution HLA genotyping to study TCR occurrence patterns. The later analysis used no new phenotypic data to find candidate immune exposures, relying instead on TCR beta sequences and their occurrence across donors. To decide whether each TCR beta V gene segment behaved as functional or pseudogenic, an earlier analysis of some 600 of the donors relied on high-throughput TCR beta sequencing. Donor age, sex, ethnicity and CMV serostatus were collected together with the repertoire data. A later genetic analysis took genome-wide SNP genotypes for about 55% of the roughly 670 donors and used that subset as a discovery cohort. All discovery cohort repertoires had been generated using a single sequencing platform. Both class I and class II loci were covered by HLA typing, at four-digit resolution. Typing coverage varied by locus: roughly 620-640 donors for A, B, C, DRB1 and DQB1; roughly 520 for DQA1; about 600 for DPA1; roughly 470 for DPB1. A few DR-DQ haplotypes were treated as single units for association and clustering because of strong linkage in the cohort. Among about 410 genotyped donors of the cohort, an average of about 220,000 unique TCR beta nucleotide sequences was sequenced per donor, of which approximately 18% were non-productive.

The cohort comprised some 700 healthy bone marrow donors. At the time of sampling, all cohort members were nominally healthy, though unrecorded immune exposures were likely present. The donor was CMV seronegative and belonged to the group of 350 or so seronegative cohort members. Each donor provided a peripheral blood sample, and peripheral blood mononuclear cells were used for TCR beta sequencing. Genomic DNA extraction from the blood cell samples was performed with the Qiagen DNeasy Blood Extraction Kit. Receptor amplification or capture employed the immunoSEQ multiplex PCR assay. A mixture of 60 forward primers for TCR Vbeta segments and 13 reverse primers for TCR Jbeta segments was used in the multiplex PCR. The CDR3 region of rearranged TCR beta genes was amplified from genomic DNA by a multiplex PCR assay. On the Illumina HiSeq System, the amplified TCR beta libraries were sequenced as 87-base-pair reads. The original pipeline was this. Across the 600 to 700 repertoires, a later analysis counted approximately 75 million unique TCR beta chains, approximately 10 million of which were shared by at least two donors. Raw reads were error-corrected and collapsed into unique sequences with a nearest-neighbor algorithm that merged closely related sequences to remove PCR and sequencing errors. Alignment of CDR3 sequences to IMGT reference sequences was used to assign V, D and J gene segments. For a sequence to be retained, a match of at least six nucleotides to both a V gene segment and a J gene segment was required. Rearrangements were called productive when the CDR3 lacked stop codons and stayed in frame with V and J; all others were non-productive. CDR3 was defined according to IMGT convention as the region running from the second conserved V-encoded cysteine to the conserved J-encoded phenylalanine. The earlier analysis of 587 of the donors excluded sequences that lacked an unambiguous match to a single V gene segment. An earlier analysis of a few hundred of the donors classified V segments as functional when productive rearrangements were above 56.7% and as segregating when the standard deviation between donors was above 5%. A statistical classification framework was built to diagnose cytomegalovirus status from the catalog of TCR beta chain sequences. In a later analysis, TCR nucleotide sequences were compared against IMGT/GENE-DB human TR gene sequences so that V and J genes could be assigned. Using the TCRdist pipeline, a later analysis assigned CDR3 sequences along with most-parsimonious VDJ recombination scenarios. In a later analysis, each TCR beta chain was defined by its CDR3 amino acid sequence together with its V-gene family, and reads lacking a unique V-gene family were excluded. To address suspected cross-contamination and a sequencing artifact, a later analysis removed roughly 580 highly shared, low-generation-probability nucleotide sequences. In a later analysis, a clonal expansion index for each public chain was calculated from normalized within-repertoire ranks of inferred template counts. A later analysis computed generation probabilities with a VDJ recombination model fitted to out-of-frame rearrangements, and checked the results against IGoR. Hypergeometric tests were used in a later analysis to score TCR-TCR, TCR-HLA and TCR-CMV co-occurrence, with a repertoire-size bias correction applied to the TCR pairs. A later analysis estimated false discovery rates by permuting HLA or CMV assignments 20 times. In a later analysis, co-occurring TCRs were grouped using DBSCAN, and TCRdist sequence similarity was added for clustering within HLA-allele-positive subsets. Repertoires with fewer than 30,000 or more than 120,000 public chains were left out of co-occurrence clustering, as were a handful of repertoires with anomalous nucleotide sharing. As stored in TCRdb, this immuneACCESS dataset retains in-frame rearrangements with V and J assigned. A fraction of the clones does not appear; measured against another copy, unresolved V genes explain less than half of the discrepancy, and the remainder lacks a known reason. That table supplies the V and J calls and clone size; D and trimming were determined from the DNA. In this sample the table shows 100,000 to 150,000 clones, over 70% of which occur a single time. The ten largest clones take up approximately 1.7% of the sample.

For this chain, trimming is 5 bases at the V end and 6 bases at the J end, and the number of junction bases without a gene match is 4. CDR1 and CDR2, per the germline V gene (reference sequence), are MNHNY and SVGAGI. The CDR3 goes from the cysteine to the phenylalanine over 13 residues. Only the CDR3 region is kept as DNA, spanning 39 bases read in frame from base 1. Paper-wide results and their limitations: A later analysis found that most CMV-associated TCR beta chains appeared HLA-restricted, with HLA associations seemingly driven largely by CMV exposure. In both the original and validation cohorts, the classifier was reported to diagnose cytomegalovirus status with high specificity and sensitivity. The earlier analysis of 587 of the donors excluded about 16 rarely observed V segments, including chromosome 9 orphons, because counts were too low. Broadly in line with IMGT annotations, most TCR beta V segments showed up in productive rearrangements about 87% or about 30% of the time in an earlier analysis of around 600 of the donors. This cohort had only TCR beta chains sequenced, and the lack of alpha or paired-chain data limited which features could be detected. A later genetic analysis reported fewer N-insertions in productive TCRs among donors in an Asian-associated ancestry cluster than the roughly 700-donor mean. Some IMGT-functional V segments, including TRBV6-2 and TRBV6-3, could not be told apart with the 87-base-pair reads, so those segments were excluded. While some public TCRs were present in many individuals, most TCR sequences turned up only very rarely across donors. A later analysis found that TCR association rates varied across HLA loci, with DRB1 alleles showing the most associated TCRs and HLA-C alleles the fewest. The authors suggested that the approach could potentially be extended to other disease states and immunological phenotypes. In a later analysis, more than 15,000 TCR beta sequences were associated with specific HLA alleles at a false discovery rate of 0.05. A cluster of highly shared sequence variants was judged likely to be a technical artifact of the sequencing pipeline. When HLA alleles, especially DR and DQ, strongly co-occurred, attributing TCR associations to individual alleles was difficult. Roughly uniform sequencing depth across donors was assumed in presence/absence analyses, although this assumption may not hold. Correlated functional status among segregating V segments might reflect linkage disequilibrium, but an unknown experimental factor could not be ruled out. In vitro tests confirmed that three of the cytomegalovirus-associated TCR beta chains recognize cytomegalovirus antigens. Compared with equally common non-associated chains, HLA-associated TCR beta chains in a later analysis were more clonally expanded and had lower generation probabilities. HLA typing was unavailable for some donors at each locus, so association tests used only the typed subset. A later analysis reported that several top co-occurrence clusters appeared linked to parvovirus B19, influenza, CMV and Epstein-Barr virus. CMV serostatus was the only immune exposure information available for the cohort. A further reported finding was that TCR beta sequences accurately predicted the HLA-A and HLA-B alleles for most subjects in the first cohort. An association between a missense DCLRE1C variant and V-gene and J-gene trimming of TCR beta chains was found in a later genetic analysis and replicated in an independent cohort. The study gave a list of 150 to 200 TCR beta chains associated with cytomegalovirus.

As to this clone: Its antigen target is currently unknown. Per-base quality was not reported, and no clone a single base away is much larger than it.

The sequence derives from a woman between 40 and 55 years old in good health and CMV-seronegative. The material sequenced was PBMCs. Here the chain combines TRBV6-6 and TRBJ1-1; TRBD1 matches 9 bases in the middle. In nucleotides, the sequence is TGTGCCAGCAGTGGACAGGGGTACGCTGAAGCTTTCTTT. Its coded protein is CASSGQGYAEAFF.